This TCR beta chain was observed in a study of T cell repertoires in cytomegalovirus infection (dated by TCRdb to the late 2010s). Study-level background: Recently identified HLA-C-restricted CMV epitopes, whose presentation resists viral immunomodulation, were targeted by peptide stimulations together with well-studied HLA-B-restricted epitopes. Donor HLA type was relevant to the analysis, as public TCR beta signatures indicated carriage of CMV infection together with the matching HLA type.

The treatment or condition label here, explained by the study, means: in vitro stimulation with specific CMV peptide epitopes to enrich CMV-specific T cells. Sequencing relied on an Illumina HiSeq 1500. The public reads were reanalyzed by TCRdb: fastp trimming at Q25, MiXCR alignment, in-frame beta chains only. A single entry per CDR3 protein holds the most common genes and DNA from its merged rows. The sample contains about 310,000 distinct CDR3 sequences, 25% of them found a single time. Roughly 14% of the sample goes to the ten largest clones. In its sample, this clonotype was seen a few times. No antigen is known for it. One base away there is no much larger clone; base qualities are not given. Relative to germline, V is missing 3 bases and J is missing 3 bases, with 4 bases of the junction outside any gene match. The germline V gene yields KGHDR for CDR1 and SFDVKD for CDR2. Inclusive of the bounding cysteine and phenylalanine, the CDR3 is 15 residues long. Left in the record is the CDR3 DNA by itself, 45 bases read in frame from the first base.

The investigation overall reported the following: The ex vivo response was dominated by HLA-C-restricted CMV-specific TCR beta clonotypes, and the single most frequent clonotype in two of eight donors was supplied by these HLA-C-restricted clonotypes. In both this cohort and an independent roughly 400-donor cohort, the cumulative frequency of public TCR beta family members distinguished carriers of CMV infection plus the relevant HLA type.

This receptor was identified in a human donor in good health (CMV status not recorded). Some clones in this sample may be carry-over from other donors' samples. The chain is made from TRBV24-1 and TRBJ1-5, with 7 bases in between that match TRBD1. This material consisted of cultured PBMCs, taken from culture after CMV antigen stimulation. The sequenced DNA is TGTGCCACCAGTGATAGGGGGCTATCCAATCAGCCCCAGCATTTT. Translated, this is CATSDRGLSNQPQHF.